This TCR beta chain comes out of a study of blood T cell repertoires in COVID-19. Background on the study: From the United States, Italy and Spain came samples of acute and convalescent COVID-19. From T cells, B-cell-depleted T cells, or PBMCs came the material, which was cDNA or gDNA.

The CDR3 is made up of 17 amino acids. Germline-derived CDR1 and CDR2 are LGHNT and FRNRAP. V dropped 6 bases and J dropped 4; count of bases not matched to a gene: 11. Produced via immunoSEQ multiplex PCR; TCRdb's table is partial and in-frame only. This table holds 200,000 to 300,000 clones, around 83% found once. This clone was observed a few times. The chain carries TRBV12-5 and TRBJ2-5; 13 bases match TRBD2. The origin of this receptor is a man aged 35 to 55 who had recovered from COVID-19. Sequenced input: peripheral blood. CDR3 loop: CASGQGLAGPAGETQYF. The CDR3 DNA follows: TGTGCTAGTGGGCAGGGACTAGCGGGACCAGCGGGAGAGACCCAGTACTTC.